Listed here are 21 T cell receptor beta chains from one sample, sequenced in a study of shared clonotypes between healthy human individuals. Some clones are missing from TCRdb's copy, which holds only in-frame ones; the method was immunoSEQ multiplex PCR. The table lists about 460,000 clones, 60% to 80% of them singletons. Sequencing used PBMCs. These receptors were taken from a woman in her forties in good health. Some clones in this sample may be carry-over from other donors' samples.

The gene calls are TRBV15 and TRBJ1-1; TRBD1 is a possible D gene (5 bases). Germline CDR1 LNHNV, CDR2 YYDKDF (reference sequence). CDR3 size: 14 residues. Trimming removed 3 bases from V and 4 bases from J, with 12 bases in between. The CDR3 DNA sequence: TGTGCCACCAGCAGGGGAGGGGTGAGCACTGAAGCTTTCTTT. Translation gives CATSRGGVSTEAFF.

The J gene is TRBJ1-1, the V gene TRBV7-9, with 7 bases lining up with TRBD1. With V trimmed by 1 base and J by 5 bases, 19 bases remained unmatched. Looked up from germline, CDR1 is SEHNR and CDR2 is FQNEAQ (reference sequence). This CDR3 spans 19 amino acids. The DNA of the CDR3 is TGTGCCAGCAGCTTAGGGGGTACACAGGGGACTTCTGGTTGGACTGAAGCTTTCTTT. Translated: CASSLGGTQGTSGWTEAFF.

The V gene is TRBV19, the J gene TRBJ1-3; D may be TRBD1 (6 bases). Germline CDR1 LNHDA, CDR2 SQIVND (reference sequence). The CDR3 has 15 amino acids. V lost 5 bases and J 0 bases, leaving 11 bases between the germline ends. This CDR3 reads CASSPGGRSGNTIYF. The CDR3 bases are TGTGCCAGTAGTCCTGGGGGGCGCTCTGGAAACACCATATATTTT.

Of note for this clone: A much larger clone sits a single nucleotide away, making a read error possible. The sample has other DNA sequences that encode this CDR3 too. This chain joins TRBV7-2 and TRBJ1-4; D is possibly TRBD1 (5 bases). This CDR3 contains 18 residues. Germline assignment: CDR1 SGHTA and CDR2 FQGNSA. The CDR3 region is CASSPRPGDLTTNEKLFF. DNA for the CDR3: TGCGCCAGCAGCCCCCGGCCTGGGGACCTTACAACTAATGAAAAACTGTTTTTT.

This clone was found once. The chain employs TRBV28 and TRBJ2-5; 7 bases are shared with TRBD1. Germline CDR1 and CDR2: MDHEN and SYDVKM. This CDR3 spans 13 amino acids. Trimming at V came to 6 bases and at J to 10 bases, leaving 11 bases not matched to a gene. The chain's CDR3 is CASSRQGPRDQYF. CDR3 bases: TGTGCCAGCAGCCGACAGGGACCCCGGGACCAGTACTTC.

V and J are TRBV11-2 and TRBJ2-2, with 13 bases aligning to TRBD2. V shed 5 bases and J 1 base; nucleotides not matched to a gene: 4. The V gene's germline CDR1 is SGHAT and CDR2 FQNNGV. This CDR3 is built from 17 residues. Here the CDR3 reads CASSARTSGRNTGELFF. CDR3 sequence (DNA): TGTGCCAGCAGCGCCCGGACTAGCGGGAGGAACACCGGGGAGCTGTTTTTT.

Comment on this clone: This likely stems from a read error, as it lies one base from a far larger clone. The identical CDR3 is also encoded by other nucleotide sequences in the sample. DNA for the CDR3: TGTGCTAGCGGCCTGGGCGGGCAAGGAGATACGCAGTATTTT. This codes for CASGLGGQGDTQYF. The chain uses TRBV12-5 and TRBJ2-3, with D perhaps TRBD2 (5 bases). Germline loops: CDR1 LGHNT, CDR2 FRNRAP. There are 14 residues in the CDR3. Trimming cost V 9 bases and J 5 bases, with 18 bases left between them. Variable domain in full (rest from reference TRBV12-5 and TRBJ2-3): DARVTQTPRHKVTEMGQEVTMRCQPILGHNTVFWYRQTMMQGLELLAYFRNRAPLDDSGMPKDRFSAEMPDATLATLKIQPSEPRDSAVYFCASGLGGQGDTQYFGPGTRLTVL.

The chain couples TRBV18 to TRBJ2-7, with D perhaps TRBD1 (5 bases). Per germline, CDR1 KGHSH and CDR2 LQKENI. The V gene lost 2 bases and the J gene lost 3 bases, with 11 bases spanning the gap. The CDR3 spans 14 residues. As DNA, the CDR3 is TGTGCCAGCTCACCATCACAGGAGATCTACGAGCAGTACTTC. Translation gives CASSPSQEIYEQYF.

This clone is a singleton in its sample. The CDR3 nucleotides read TGCGCCAGCAGCGGAACGGGGGCGAACACCGGGGAGCTGTTTTTT. It specifies CASSGTGANTGELFF. This sequence joins TRBV5-1 and TRBJ2-2, with D maybe TRBD2 (6 bases). V was shortened by 4 bases and J by 0 bases, with 10 bases between the two germline ends. This CDR3 spans 15 amino acids. In germline, CDR1 is SGHRS, CDR2 YFSETQ.

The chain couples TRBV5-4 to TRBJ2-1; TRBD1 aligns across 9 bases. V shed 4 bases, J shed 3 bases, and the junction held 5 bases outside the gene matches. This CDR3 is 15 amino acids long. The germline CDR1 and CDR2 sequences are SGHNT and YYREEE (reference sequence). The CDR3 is CASSQDRGNYNEQFF. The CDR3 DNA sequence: TGTGCCAGCAGCCAGGACAGGGGCAACTACAATGAGCAGTTCTTC.

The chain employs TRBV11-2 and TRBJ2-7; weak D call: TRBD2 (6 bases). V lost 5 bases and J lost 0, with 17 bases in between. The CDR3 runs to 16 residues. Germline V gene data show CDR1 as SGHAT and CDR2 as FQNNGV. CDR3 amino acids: CASSLSRDLSSYEQYF. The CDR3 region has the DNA TGTGCCAGCAGCCTCTCCCGGGACTTAAGCTCCTACGAGCAGTACTTC.

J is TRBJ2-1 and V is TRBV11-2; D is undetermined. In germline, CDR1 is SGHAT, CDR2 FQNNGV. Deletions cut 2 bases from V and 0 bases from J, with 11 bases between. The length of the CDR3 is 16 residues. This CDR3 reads CASSLSLMSSYNEQFF. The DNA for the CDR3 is TGTGCCAGCAGCTTATCTCTCATGAGCTCCTACAATGAGCAGTTCTTC.

The CDR3 region has the DNA TGTGCCAGCAGCTTGGTAGGAGGAGGAAACACCATATATTTT. Encoded protein: CASSLVGGGNTIYF. J is TRBJ1-3 and V is TRBV5-5; D is uncertain. From germline, CDR1 is SGHKS and CDR2 YYEKEE (reference sequence). The CDR3 runs 14 residues. With 0 bases removed from V and 4 bases from J, the gap between germline ends came to 8 bases.

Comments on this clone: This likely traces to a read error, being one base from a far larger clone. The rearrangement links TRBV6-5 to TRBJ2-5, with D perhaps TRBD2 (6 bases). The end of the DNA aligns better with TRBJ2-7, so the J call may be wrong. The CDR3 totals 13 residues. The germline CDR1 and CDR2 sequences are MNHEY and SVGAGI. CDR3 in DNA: TGTGCCGGCAGCCTTGTGGGGGGCTACGAGCAGTACTTC. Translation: CAGSLVGGYEQYF.

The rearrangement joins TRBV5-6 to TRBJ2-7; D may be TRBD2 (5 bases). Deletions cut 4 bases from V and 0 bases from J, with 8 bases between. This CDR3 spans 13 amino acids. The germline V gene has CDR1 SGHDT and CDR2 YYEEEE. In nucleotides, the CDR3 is TGTGCCAGCAGCCGAGGGTCCTCCTACGAGCAGTACTTC. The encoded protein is CASSRGSSYEQYF.

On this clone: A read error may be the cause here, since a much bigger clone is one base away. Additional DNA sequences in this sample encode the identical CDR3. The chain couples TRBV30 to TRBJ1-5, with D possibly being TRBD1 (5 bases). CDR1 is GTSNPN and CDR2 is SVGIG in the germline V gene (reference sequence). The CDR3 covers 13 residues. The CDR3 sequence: CAVGRSSDQPQHF. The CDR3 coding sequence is TGTGCTGTGGGACGGTCCTCGGATCAACCCCAGCATTTT.

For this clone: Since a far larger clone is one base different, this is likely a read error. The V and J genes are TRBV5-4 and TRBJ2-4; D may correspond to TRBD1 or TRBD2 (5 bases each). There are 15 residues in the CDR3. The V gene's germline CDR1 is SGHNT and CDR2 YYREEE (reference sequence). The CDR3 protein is CASSLGGAAKNIRYF. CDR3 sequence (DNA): TGTGCCAGCAGCTTGGGAGGGGCCGCCAAAAACATTCGGTACTTC.

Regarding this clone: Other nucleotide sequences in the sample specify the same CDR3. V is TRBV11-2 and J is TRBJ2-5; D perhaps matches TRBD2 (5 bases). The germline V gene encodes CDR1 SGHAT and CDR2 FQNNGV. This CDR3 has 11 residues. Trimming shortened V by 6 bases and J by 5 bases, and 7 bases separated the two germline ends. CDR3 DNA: TGTGCCAGCAGGACGGGGGAGACCCAGTACTTC. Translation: CASRTGETQYF.

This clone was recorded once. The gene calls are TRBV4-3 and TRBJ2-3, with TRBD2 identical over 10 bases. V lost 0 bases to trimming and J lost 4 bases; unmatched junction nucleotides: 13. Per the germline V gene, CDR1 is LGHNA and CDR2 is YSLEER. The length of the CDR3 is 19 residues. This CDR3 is CASSQDLMASGSDPDTQYF. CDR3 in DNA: TGCGCCAGCAGCCAAGATCTTATGGCTAGCGGGAGTGATCCAGATACGCAGTATTTT.

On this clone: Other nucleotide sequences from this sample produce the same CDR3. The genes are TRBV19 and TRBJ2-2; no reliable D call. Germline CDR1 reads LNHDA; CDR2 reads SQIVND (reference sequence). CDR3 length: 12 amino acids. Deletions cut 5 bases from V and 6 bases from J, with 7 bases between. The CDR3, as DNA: TGTGCCAGTAGTCCCCCTGCCGGGGAGCTGTTTTTT. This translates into CASSPPAGELFF.

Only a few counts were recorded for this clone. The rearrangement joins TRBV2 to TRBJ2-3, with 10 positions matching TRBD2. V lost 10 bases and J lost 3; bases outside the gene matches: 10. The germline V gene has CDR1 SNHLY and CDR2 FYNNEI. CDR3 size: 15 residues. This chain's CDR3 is CATSRASGSTDTQYF. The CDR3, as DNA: TGTGCCACCTCGAGAGCTAGCGGGAGTACAGATACGCAGTATTTT. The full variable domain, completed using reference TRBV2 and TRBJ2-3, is EPEVTQTPSHQVTQMGQEVILRCVPISNHLYFYWYRQILGQKVEFLVSFYNNEISEKSEIFDDQFSVERPDGSNFTLKIRSTKLEDSAMYFCATSRASGSTDTQYFGPGTRLTVL.